The entry below gives a single TCR beta chain sequence along with its context. This entry belongs to a study of blood T cell repertoires in COVID-19. The CDR3 length is 14 residues. The germline gives CDR1 SGHNT, CDR2 YENEEA. Trimming pared 4 bases from V and 4 bases from J, leaving 11 bases between. Measured with immunoSEQ multiplex PCR; TCRdb has only the in-frame clones, and not every one. The repertoire has a few hundred thousand clones, about nine tenths of them found once; the top ten carry 1%. Specimen: peripheral blood. This sequence joins TRBV11-3 and TRBJ2-1, with a possible D match to TRBD2 (6 bases). The sequence came from a man between 50 and 59 years old with active or convalescent COVID-19. The CDR3, as DNA: TGTGCCAGCAGCTCGCGACGGGAGTACAATGAGCAGTTCTTC. Protein: CASSSRREYNEQFF.